These 27 T cell receptor beta chains originate from one sample sequenced in a study of cytomegalovirus exposure and HLA in healthy donors. Primers for the PCR totalled 60 Vbeta and 13 Jbeta. Method: immunoSEQ multiplex PCR; TCRdb's copy keeps in-frame clones and lacks some. Here the sample spans around 130,000 clones, approximately 80% being singletons. Sequencing was done on a sample of PBMCs. The receptors here all came from a man aged 50 to 59 in good health and CMV-seronegative.

This clone appeared a few times. This rearrangement joins TRBV10-3 to TRBJ1-3; D is possibly TRBD1 (6 bases). Germline V gene sequence: CDR1 ENHRY, CDR2 SYGVKD. With 6 bases removed from V and 0 bases from J, the gap between germline ends came to 12 bases. The CDR3 totals 15 residues. The CDR3 loop is CAISRTVSSGNTIYF. The DNA for the CDR3 is TGTGCCATCAGCAGGACAGTGAGCTCTGGAAACACCATATATTTT.

The rearrangement joins TRBV5-8 to TRBJ1-5; 8 nucleotides line up with TRBD1. This CDR3 has 13 amino acids. CDR1 and CDR2 from the germline V gene are SGHTS and YDEGEE. After removal of 3 bases from V and 5 bases from J, the junction contained 1 base not matched to a gene. The CDR3 bases are TGTGCCAGCAGCTCGGGACAGGATCAGCCCCAGCATTTT. Protein product: CASSSGQDQPQHF.

The rearrangement joins TRBV29-1 to TRBJ2-1; 8 bases match TRBD2. Germline V gene data show CDR1 as SQVTM and CDR2 as ANQGSEA. This CDR3 is 11 amino acids long. CDR3 sequence reads: CIFSRGGEQFF. In DNA form, the CDR3 reads TGCATCTTTTCTCGGGGGGGTGAGCAGTTCTTC.

The rearrangement uses TRBV6-5 and TRBJ2-5, with D possibly being TRBD1 (6 bases). The J call may be wrong; the DNA end is better matched by TRBJ2-7. Germline CDR1 MNHEY, CDR2 SVGAGI. The CDR3 runs to 14 residues. CDR3 DNA: TGTGCCAGCAGTACAGGGTCCTCCTACAACGAGCAGTACTTC. Amino acids: CASSTGSSYNEQYF.

The J gene is TRBJ2-3, the V gene TRBV29-1; D uncertain. Germline V gene sequence: CDR1 SQVTM, CDR2 ANQGSEA. This CDR3 spans 13 amino acids. V was cut by 4 bases and J by 5 bases, with 13 bases left in between. The CDR3 DNA reads TGCAGCGTTGGGTCCGAGGTGCGAGATACGCAGTATTTT. Amino acids: CSVGSEVRDTQYF.

V and J are TRBV29-1 and TRBJ2-1; 7 nucleotides match TRBD2. The CDR3 is 16 amino acids. Looked up from germline, CDR1 is SQVTM and CDR2 is ANQGSEA. Germline trimming cut 5 bases from V and 0 bases from J; bases unmatched to any gene: 10. The chain's CDR3 is CSVSIGRGYSYNEQFF. Written as DNA, the CDR3 is TGCAGCGTTTCTATAGGGCGGGGGTACTCCTACAATGAGCAGTTCTTC.

The chain couples TRBV4-2 to TRBJ1-4; no firm D call. Germline CDR1 is LGHNA and CDR2 is YNFKEQ. V shed 0 bases and J shed 0 bases, with 5 bases lying between them. CDR3 size: 15 residues. The CDR3 is CASSQDPATNEKLFF. In nucleotides, the CDR3 is TGTGCCAGCAGCCAAGATCCTGCAACTAATGAAAAACTGTTTTTT.

The gene calls are TRBV14 and TRBJ2-7, with TRBD2 as a possible D gene (6 bases). CDR1 is SGHDN, CDR2 FVKESK, per germline. Trimming left V 1 base short and J 4 bases short, with 17 bases between. CDR3 length: 16 amino acids. Here the CDR3 reads CASSQGFQGGRYEQYF. Here the CDR3 DNA reads TGTGCCAGCAGCCAAGGGTTTCAGGGAGGCCGTTACGAGCAGTACTTC.

There are a few counts of this clone. V gene TRBV28 combines with J gene TRBJ1-4; a weak D match, TRBD1 (5 bases). The germline V gene encodes CDR1 MDHEN and CDR2 SYDVKM. The CDR3 runs to 13 residues. The V end lost 10 bases, the J end lost 7 bases, and 16 bases lay between the germline ends. The chain's CDR3 is CATYRQGGEKLFF. The CDR3 DNA reads as TGTGCCACCTACCGGCAGGGAGGTGAAAAACTGTTTTTT. Together with reference TRBV28 and TRBJ1-4, the CDR3 gives the full variable domain: DVKVTQSSRYLVKRTGEKVFLECVQDMDHENMFWYRQDPGLGLRLIYFSYDVKMKEKGDIPEGYSVSREKKERFSLILESASTNQTSMYLCATYRQGGEKLFFGSGTQLSVL.

The V gene is TRBV4-3, the J gene TRBJ2-1; D not resolved. The CDR3 contains 15 residues. Germline lookup yields CDR1 LGHNA and CDR2 YSLEER. Between the trimmed V and J ends, which lost 4 bases and 6 bases, there was a span of 16 bases. DNA for the CDR3: TGCGCCAGCAGCCTCGGAGCCTCAACGGGCAATGAGCAGTTCTTC. Protein sequence: CASSLGASTGNEQFF.

This clone occurred a few times. The chain links TRBV9 to TRBJ2-7; perhaps TRBD1 as D (5 bases). This CDR3 comprises 15 residues. Germline assignment: CDR1 SGDLS and CDR2 YYNGEE. Trimming shortened V by 0 bases and J by 5 bases, and 15 bases separated the two germline ends. This CDR3 reads CASSVGQGKYHEQYF. CDR3 coding DNA: TGTGCCAGCAGCGTAGGGCAGGGAAAATACCACGAGCAGTACTTC. Looking up the rest from reference TRBV9 and TRBJ2-7 gives the full variable domain: DSGVTQTPKHLITATGQRVTLRCSPRSGDLSVYWYQQSLDQGLQFLIQYYNGEERAKGNILERFSAQQFPDLHSELNLSSLELGDSALYFCASSVGQGKYHEQYFGPGTRLTVT.

The chain uses TRBV30 and TRBJ2-1, with 7 nucleotides matching TRBD2. The J segment lost 3 bases and the V segment lost 0 bases, leaving 5 bases of the junction unmatched. Germline CDR1 and CDR2: GTSNPN and SVGIG (reference sequence). This CDR3 comprises 15 residues. The CDR3, as DNA: TGTGCCTGGAGTGTAGGCGGGAGCAACTACAATGAGCAGTTCTTC. Amino acids: CAWSVGGSNYNEQFF. Drawing the rest from reference TRBV30 and TRBJ2-1, the complete variable domain is SQTIHQWPATLVQPVGSPLSLECTVEGTSNPNLYWYRQAAGRGLQLLFYSVGIGQISSEVPQNLSASRPQDRQFILSSKKLLLSDSGFYLCAWSVGGSNYNEQFFGPGTRLTVL.

The rearrangement joins TRBV7-6 to TRBJ2-1, with D possibly TRBD2 on 6 matching bases. Germline CDR1 and CDR2: SGHVS and FNYEAQ. This CDR3 has 16 residues. Trimming stripped 3 bases from V and 0 bases from J, with 12 bases between. CDR3 region: CASSLGLTNSYNEQFF. DNA of the CDR3: TGTGCCAGCAGCTTGGGACTCACGAACTCCTACAATGAGCAGTTCTTC.

The chain couples TRBV28 to TRBJ1-1; D may be TRBD1 (6 bases). Germline assignment: CDR1 MDHEN and CDR2 SYDVKM. V was pared by 5 bases and J by 3 bases, with 19 bases between. The CDR3 extends over 16 amino acids. Here the CDR3 DNA reads TGTGCCAGCAGTCCCCCGGGGGGGCGAGTGGACACTGAAGCTTTCTTT. Protein product: CASSPPGGRVDTEAFF.

The chain joins TRBV5-1 to TRBJ2-4, with a tentative D call TRBD2 (6 bases). This CDR3 contains 15 residues. The germline V and J ends were trimmed by 2 bases and 7 bases, with 16 bases remaining between them. Germline V CDR1 and CDR2: SGHRS, YFSETQ. DNA of the CDR3: TGCGCCAGCAGCTTACCCACGACTAGTCAGAACATTCAGTACTTC. Protein product: CASSLPTTSQNIQYF. Filled out from reference TRBV5-1 and TRBJ2-4, the complete variable domain reads KAGVTQTPRYLIKTRGQQVTLSCSPISGHRSVSWYQQTPGQGLQFLFEYFSETQRNKGNFPGRFSGRQFSNSRSEMNVSTLELGDSALYLCASSLPTTSQNIQYFGAGTRLSVL.

The chain joins TRBV6-1 to TRBJ1-2, with 7 bases that match TRBD1. Per the germline V gene, CDR1 is MNHNS and CDR2 is SASEGT. The CDR3 runs to 17 residues. Unmatched junction bases numbered 13, after V lost 4 bases and J lost 2 bases. The DNA for the CDR3 is TGTGCCAGCAGTGCGACCGGGACAGAAAAAGAAAACTATGGCTACACCTTC. It is translated as CASSATGTEKENYGYTF.

This rearrangement joins TRBV27 to TRBJ1-2, with TRBD1 as a possible D gene (5 bases). Trimming pared 5 bases from V and 4 bases from J, leaving 14 bases between. In germline, CDR1 is MNHEY, CDR2 SMNVEV (reference sequence). The CDR3 loop spans 14 amino acids. As DNA, the CDR3 is TGTGCCAGCAGTCTCACCCAGGGCGGCTATGGCTACACCTTC. Its protein is CASSLTQGGYGYTF.

The rearrangement uses TRBV7-2 and TRBJ2-1, with a tentative D call TRBD2 (6 bases). V shed 2 bases and J shed 5 bases, with 13 bases lying between them. CDR1 and CDR2 from the germline V gene are SGHTA and FQGNSA. CDR3 length: 15 residues. The CDR3 DNA reads TGTGCCAGCAGCTTAACGGGAGCCATCAACAATGAGCAGTTCTTC. Translating it yields CASSLTGAINNEQFF.

The gene calls are TRBV10-2 and TRBJ1-2; possible D gene TRBD1, 5 bases. The CDR3 contains 14 residues. V was cut by 3 bases and J by 2 bases, with 10 bases left in between. CDR1 and CDR2 from the germline V gene are WSHSY and SAAADI. The DNA of the CDR3 is TGCGCCAGCAGTGATTCAGGGCCCAACTATGGCTACACCTTC. Protein: CASSDSGPNYGYTF.

This clone was seen a few times. This chain joins TRBV19 and TRBJ2-5; 7 nucleotides line up with TRBD1. Germline V gene sequence: CDR1 LNHDA, CDR2 SQIVND (reference sequence). The CDR3 extends over 14 amino acids. V lost 3 bases and J lost 3; bases outside the gene matches: 4. In DNA, the CDR3 is TGTGCCAGTAGTATCCTAGGACAGGAAGAGACCCAGTACTTC. The encoded protein is CASSILGQEETQYF.

This clone was seen only a few times. The CDR3, as DNA: TGCGCCAGCAGCACTAGCGGGAGATCCTACGAGCAGTACTTC. Encoded protein: CASSTSGRSYEQYF. V gene TRBV5-1 combines with J gene TRBJ2-7; TRBD2 agrees at 11 bases. The germline gives CDR1 SGHRS, CDR2 YFSETQ. The CDR3 is 14 amino acids. V dropped 4 bases and J dropped 1; count of bases not matched to a gene: 1.

The table lists this clone with a count of one. This chain connects TRBV7-2 to TRBJ1-2; 7 bases are shared with TRBD1. The V segment lost 3 bases and the J segment 8 bases; nucleotides outside the gene matches: 12. The CDR3 totals 15 residues. CDR1 SGHTA and CDR2 FQGNSA come from the germline V gene. CDR3 sequence reads: CASSFLLTGTKGYTF. DNA for the CDR3: TGTGCCAGCAGCTTCTTATTGACAGGGACAAAAGGCTACACCTTC.

The rearrangement links TRBV29-1 to TRBJ2-5; D is unclear. The last part of the DNA fits TRBJ2-7 better; the J call may be wrong. The CDR3 is 12 amino acids. Germline CDR1 and CDR2: SQVTM and ANQGSEA. CDR3 loop: CSVATNGYEQYF. The CDR3 DNA follows: TGCAGCGTTGCCACTAATGGATACGAGCAGTACTTC.

The rearrangement uses TRBV6-1 and TRBJ1-2; D ambiguous. Germline V gene lookup returns CDR1 MNHNS and CDR2 SASEGT. V was trimmed by 2 bases and J by 4 bases, leaving 14 bases between them. This CDR3 is built from 15 residues. CDR3 in DNA: TGTGCCAGCAGTGAAAGCGGCGGACTACCCTATGGCTACACCTTC. Translating it yields CASSESGGLPYGYTF.

The V gene is TRBV29-1, the J gene TRBJ2-2, with 11 bases fitting TRBD2. The CDR3 covers 17 residues. After removal of 7 bases from V and 6 bases from J, the junction contained 16 bases not matched to a gene. Germline CDR1 SQVTM, CDR2 ANQGSEA. The chain's CDR3 is CSATGTSGSSGSGELFF. CDR3 nucleotides: TGCAGCGCGACGGGGACTAGCGGAAGCTCAGGTTCCGGGGAGCTGTTTTTT.

This clone showed up just a few times. The chain has TRBV11-1 and TRBJ2-5; D ambiguous. The CDR3 has 15 amino acids. Germline assignment: CDR1 SGHAT and CDR2 FQDESV (reference sequence). V was pared by 0 bases and J by 1 base, with 9 bases between. In nucleotides, the CDR3 is TGTGCCAGCAGCTTAGCAATGAGCCTCCAAGAGACCCAGTACTTC. It yields the protein CASSLAMSLQETQYF. The entire variable domain, with the rest obtained from reference TRBV11-1 and TRBJ2-5, is as follows: EAEVAQSPRYKITEKSQAVAFWCDPISGHATLYWYRQILGQGPELLVQFQDESVVDDSQLPKDRFSAERLKGVDSTLKIQPAELGDSAMYLCASSLAMSLQETQYFGPGTRLLVL.

J is TRBJ1-3 and V is TRBV5-1, with D possibly matching TRBD1 (5 bases). This CDR3 region has 15 residues. Germline V gives CDR1 SGHRS, CDR2 YFSETQ. Trimming pared 4 bases from V and 0 bases from J, leaving 11 bases between. CDR3 protein: CASSGGGVSGNTIYF. The CDR3 bases are TGCGCCAGCAGCGGGGGGGGTGTCTCTGGAAACACCATATATTTT. The variable domain in full, completed from reference TRBV5-1 and TRBJ1-3, reads KAGVTQTPRYLIKTRGQQVTLSCSPISGHRSVSWYQQTPGQGLQFLFEYFSETQRNKGNFPGRFSGRQFSNSRSEMNVSTLELGDSALYLCASSGGGVSGNTIYFGEGSWLTVV.